These T cell receptor beta chains were read from a single sample in a study of blood T cell repertoires in COVID-19. The table came from immunoSEQ multiplex PCR; TCRdb's copy has only in-frame clones and leaves some out. This table has 150,000 to 200,000 clones, around four fifths appearing once. Sample: peripheral blood. Receptors were obtained from a woman aged 65 to 85 who had recovered from COVID-19. Each CDR3 is given with its conserved first and last residue. The D gene is left open where the match is weak. Expanded clones are given a class, and other clones once, few, many or no size at all.

>.|TRBV12-3/TRBV12-4|TRBJ1-1|.
CASSPPGTEAFF
TGTGCCAGCAGTCCCCCAGGAACTGAAGCTTTCTTT
>.|TRBV5-1|TRBJ2-3|once
CASSLVGLSTDTQYF
TGCGCCAGCAGCTTGGTGGGCCTTAGCACAGATACGCAGTATTTT
>.|TRBV19|TRBJ2-6|.
CASSGRGSGANVLTF
TGTGCCAGTAGTGGTAGAGGCTCTGGGGCCAACGTCCTGACTTTC
>.|TRBV12-5|TRBJ1-2|.
CASGFLSGQGGGYTF
TGTGCTAGTGGTTTTCTTTCTGGGCAGGGTGGGGGCTACACCTTC
>TRBD1|TRBV28|TRBJ2-3|.
CASRPTGTGGTDTQYF
TGTGCCAGCAGGCCTACCGGGACAGGGGGCACAGATACGCAGTATTTT
>.|TRBV4-2|TRBJ2-7|few
CASSQGASEDYEQYF
TGTGCCAGCAGCCAAGGGGCTAGCGAAGACTACGAGCAGTACTTC
>.|TRBV19|TRBJ1-5|.
CASSIVRAGQPQHF
TGTGCCAGTAGTATAGTTCGGGCGGGGCAGCCCCAGCATTTT
>.|TRBV4-2|TRBJ2-1|.
CASSGPSSYNEQFF
TGTGCCAGCAGCGGTCCCAGCTCCTACAATGAGCAGTTCTTC
>TRBD2|TRBV3-1/TRBV3-2|TRBJ2-3|few
CASSPRLTSGGTDTQYF
TGTGCCAGCAGCCCCCGACTCACTAGCGGGGGCACAGATACGCAGTATTTT
>TRBD2|TRBV5-1|TRBJ2-5|.
CASSLGPPPTSGSFETQYF
TGCGCCAGCAGCTTGGGGCCCCCCCCGACTAGCGGAAGTTTTGAGACCCAGTACTTC
>.|TRBV27|TRBJ2-5|.
CASSLSSRVETQYF
TGTGCCAGCAGTTTATCGAGCAGGGTTGAGACCCAGTACTTC
>.|TRBV4-1|TRBJ2-7|few
CASSQDWGGPYEQYF
TGCGCCAGCAGCCAAGACTGGGGAGGTCCCTACGAGCAGTACTTC
>.|TRBV7-9|TRBJ1-1|.
CASSLYTNTEAFF
TGTGCCAGCAGCTTGTACACGAACACTGAAGCTTTCTTT
>.|TRBV5-1|TRBJ2-7|.
CASTPMGSSYEQYF
TGCGCCAGCACCCCGATGGGGAGCTCCTACGAGCAGTACTTC
>.|TRBV19|TRBJ1-3|.
CASSFRVESYYGNTIYF
TGTGCCAGTAGTTTTCGGGTAGAAAGCTACTATGGAAACACCATATATTTT
>.|TRBV5-6|TRBJ2-2|.
CASSLVGHLNTGELFF
TGTGCCAGCAGCTTGGTGGGACACCTGAACACCGGGGAGCTGTTTTTT
>.|TRBV5-1|TRBJ1-1|few
CASSLAGRSGNTEAFF
TGCGCCAGCAGCTTGGCGGGTCGATCGGGGAACACTGAAGCTTTCTTT
>.|TRBV7-9|TRBJ1-4|.
CASSFRATNEKLFF
TGTGCCAGCAGCTTTCGGGCAACTAATGAAAAACTGTTTTTT
>.|TRBV10-2|TRBJ1-1|.
CATVAWGPDTEAFF
TGCGCCACCGTTGCGTGGGGGCCGGACACTGAAGCTTTCTTT
>.|TRBV5-1|TRBJ2-7|.
CASSLGGSDEQYF
TGCGCCAGCAGCTTGGGTGGTAGCGACGAGCAGTACTTC
>TRBD2|TRBV5-1|TRBJ2-3|.
CASSLGSGMEDTQYF
TGCGCCAGCAGCTTGGGGAGCGGGATGGAGGATACGCAGTATTTT
>.|TRBV4-3|TRBJ2-3|.
CASSQDIRGIGDTQYF
TGCGCCAGCAGCCAAGATATTCGGGGGATTGGGGATACGCAGTATTTT
>.|TRBV7-3|TRBJ2-1|once
CASSPGGGHQPYNEQFF
TGTGCCAGCAGCCCAGGTGGGGGACACCAGCCCTACAATGAGCAGTTCTTC
>.|TRBV5-1|TRBJ2-3|once
CASSLEGTPGGGDTQYF
TGCGCCAGCAGCTTGGAAGGGACTCCCGGGGGTGGAGATACGCAGTATTTT
>.|TRBV6-5|TRBJ2-5|once
CASSYRAGNQETQYF
TGTGCCAGCAGTTACCGGGCAGGGAACCAAGAGACCCAGTACTTC
>TRBD2|TRBV5-4|TRBJ2-7|.
CASSSTGGGSLYEQYF
TGTGCCAGCAGCTCGACCGGTGGCGGGAGTTTGTACGAGCAGTACTTC
>.|TRBV28|TRBJ1-1|.
CASSFLGGGTEAFF
TGTGCCAGCAGTTTCTTAGGGGGGGGGACTGAAGCTTTCTTT
>TRBD2|TRBV3-1/TRBV3-2|TRBJ2-3|.
CASSRLAGGTDTQYF
TGTGCCAGCAGCCGACTAGCGGGGGGCACAGATACGCAGTATTTT
>.|TRBV5-5|TRBJ2-7|once
CASSPGEHEQYF
TGTGCCAGCAGCCCAGGGGAGCACGAGCAGTACTTC
>.|TRBV5-4|TRBJ2-3|.
CASSLADPRVDTQYF
TGTGCCAGCAGCTTGGCCGACCCGCGGGTAGATACGCAGTATTTT
>.|TRBV12-3/TRBV12-4|TRBJ2-5|.
CASSQVSSETQYF
TGTGCCAGCAGTCAGGTGTCCTCGGAGACCCAGTACTTC
>TRBD1|TRBV18|TRBJ1-4|.
CASSGTGLNEKLFF
TGTGCCAGCTCCGGGACAGGGCTAAATGAAAAACTGTTTTTT
>.|TRBV5-1|TRBJ2-7|few
CASSLTPGLESF
TGCGCCAGCAGCTTGACCCCGGGACTCGAAAGCTTC
>TRBD1|TRBV19|TRBJ1-3|once
CASSTGQGAGNTIYF
TGTGCCAGTAGTACGGGACAGGGGGCTGGAAACACCATATATTTT
>TRBD2|TRBV5-1|TRBJ2-3|.
CASSAGTSGGLGGDTQYF
TGCGCCAGCAGCGCCGGGACTAGCGGGGGCCTAGGGGGAGATACGCAGTATTTT
>TRBD1|TRBV6-5|TRBJ1-2|.
CASSTRDRAYGYTF
TGTGCCAGCAGTACCCGGGACAGGGCCTATGGCTACACCTTC
>.|TRBV5-4|TRBJ2-6|once
CASSVGSPGANVLTF
TGTGCCAGCAGCGTGGGGAGCCCTGGGGCCAACGTCCTGACTTTC
>TRBD2|TRBV3-1/TRBV3-2|TRBJ2-6|.
CASSHGDGGSLANVLTF
TGTGCCAGCAGCCATGGGGACGGGGGGTCGTTGGCCAACGTCCTGACTTTC
>.|TRBV28|TRBJ2-7|.
CASSPHEGSPYEQYF
TGTGCCAGCAGCCCGCATGAAGGGAGCCCCTACGAGCAGTACTTC
>TRBD2|TRBV9|TRBJ2-7|.
CASSVRASGSGSYEQYF
TGTGCCAGCAGCGTCCGGGCTAGCGGGAGTGGGAGCTACGAGCAGTACTTC
>TRBD1|TRBV6-1|TRBJ1-5|.
CASSEGQGSPNQPQHF
TGTGCCAGCAGCGAAGGACAGGGAAGCCCCAATCAGCCCCAGCATTTT
>.|TRBV7-9|TRBJ2-7|once
CASSYSLEQYF
TGTGCCAGCAGCTACAGCCTTGAGCAGTACTTC
>TRBD1|TRBV12-5|TRBJ1-5|.
CASGLDQGDHQRPQHF
TGTGCTAGTGGTTTGGACCAGGGGGACCATCAGAGGCCCCAGCATTTT
>TRBD2|TRBV7-2|TRBJ2-7|.
CASRPTSGATYEQYF
TGTGCCAGCAGGCCGACTAGCGGGGCAACCTACGAGCAGTACTTC
>TRBD1|TRBV7-3|TRBJ2-2|.
CASSAQGALGELFF
TGTGCCAGCAGCGCACAGGGGGCCCTCGGGGAGCTGTTTTTT
>.|TRBV30|TRBJ1-5|.
CAWSWGVGPQHF
TGTGCCTGGAGTTGGGGGGTGGGGCCCCAGCATTTT
>TRBD1|TRBV19|TRBJ1-6|.
CASRGQGARISPLHF
TGTGCCAGTAGAGGACAGGGGGCGCGAATTTCACCCCTCCACTTT
>.|TRBV3-1/TRBV3-2|TRBJ2-7|.
CASSQRGLGYPYEQYF
TGTGCCAGCAGCCAGCGGGGCCTAGGGTATCCCTACGAGCAGTACTTC
>TRBD2|TRBV11-3|TRBJ2-2|.
CASSTASGMPGELFF
TGTGCCAGCAGTACCGCTAGCGGGATGCCCGGGGAGCTGTTTTTT
>TRBD2|TRBV10-2|TRBJ2-7|once
CARPGLAGGSYEQYF
TGCGCCAGGCCGGGACTAGCGGGGGGCTCCTACGAGCAGTACTTC
>.|TRBV6-6|TRBJ1-3|few
CASSPRGVRNSGNTIYF
TGTGCCAGCAGTCCCCGGGGGGTGCGGAACTCTGGAAACACCATATATTTT
>.|TRBV19|TRBJ1-6|many
CASSMGGASPLHF
TGTGCCAGTAGTATGGGGGGGGCTTCACCCCTCCACTTT
>.|TRBV30|TRBJ1-2|.
CAWRRRGSYGYTF
TGTGCCTGGAGGAGAAGGGGCAGCTATGGCTACACCTTC
>TRBD1|TRBV18|TRBJ1-2|few
CASSRDSSNYGYTF
TGTGCCAGCTCACGGGACAGTTCTAACTATGGCTACACCTTC
>.|TRBV18|TRBJ1-5|.
CASSPLGGGNQPQHF
TGTGCCAGCTCACCTCTGGGGGGGGGCAATCAGCCCCAGCATTTT
>.|TRBV5-5|TRBJ2-5|.
CASSLRGKQETQYF
TGTGCCAGCAGCTTGAGAGGGAAACAAGAGACCCAGTACTTC
>TRBD1|TRBV2|TRBJ1-5|few
CASRGRTGWGNQPQHF
TGTGCCAGCAGGGGTCGGACAGGGTGGGGCAATCAGCCCCAGCATTTT